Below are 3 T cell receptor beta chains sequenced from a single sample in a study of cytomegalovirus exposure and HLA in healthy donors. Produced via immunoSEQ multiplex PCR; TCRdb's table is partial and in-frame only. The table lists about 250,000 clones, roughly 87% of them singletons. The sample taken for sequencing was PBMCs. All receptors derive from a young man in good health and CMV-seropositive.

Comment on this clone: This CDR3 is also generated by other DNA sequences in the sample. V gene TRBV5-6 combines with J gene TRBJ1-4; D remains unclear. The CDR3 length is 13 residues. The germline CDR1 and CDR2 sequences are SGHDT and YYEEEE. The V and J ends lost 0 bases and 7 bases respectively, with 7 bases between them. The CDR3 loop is CASSLGGREKLFF. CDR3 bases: TGTGCCAGCAGCTTGGGAGGGCGTGAAAAACTGTTTTTT.

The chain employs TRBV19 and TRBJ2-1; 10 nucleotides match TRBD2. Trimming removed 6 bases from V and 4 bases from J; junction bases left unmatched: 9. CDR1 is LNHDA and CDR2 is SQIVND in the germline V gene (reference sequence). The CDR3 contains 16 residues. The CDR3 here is CASRNLAGGQYNEQFF. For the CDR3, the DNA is TGTGCCAGTAGGAACTTAGCGGGGGGACAATACAATGAGCAGTTCTTC. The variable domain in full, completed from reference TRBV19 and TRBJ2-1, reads DGGITQSPKYLFRKEGQNVTLSCEQNLNHDAMYWYRQDPGQGLRLIYYSQIVNDFQKGDIAEGYSVSREKKESFPLTVTSAQKNPTAFYLCASRNLAGGQYNEQFFGPGTRLTVL.

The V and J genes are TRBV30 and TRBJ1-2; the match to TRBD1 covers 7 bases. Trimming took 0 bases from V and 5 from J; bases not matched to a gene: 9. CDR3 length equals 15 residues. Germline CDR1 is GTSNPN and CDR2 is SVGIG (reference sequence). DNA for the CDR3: TGTGCCTGGAGTGTCCTTTCGACAGGGCGATATGGCTACACCTTC. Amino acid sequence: CAWSVLSTGRYGYTF. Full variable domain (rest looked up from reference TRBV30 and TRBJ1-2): SQTIHQWPATLVQPVGSPLSLECTVEGTSNPNLYWYRQAAGRGLQLLFYSVGIGQISSEVPQNLSASRPQDRQFILSSKKLLLSDSGFYLCAWSVLSTGRYGYTFGSGTRLTVV.